This T cell receptor (beta chain) derives from a study of T-cell reconstitution after alpha-beta-depleted transplantation in children. Study results and limitations: T cells produced anew were the main source of T-cell counts and diversity one year after transplant.

As for this clonotype: Its antigen is unidentified.

The TCRbeta library incorporated unique molecular identifiers. Using its own MiXCR run on the PCR reads, TCRdb lists one record per CDR3 protein. The sample has 450,000 to 600,000 distinct CDR3 sequences, 10% to 15% seen once. The CDR3 is 12 amino acids. The germline gives CDR1 DFQATT, CDR2 SNEGSKA (reference sequence). V was cut by 4 bases and J by 4 bases, with 11 bases left in between. The sequence came from a male patient younger than 18 who had a stem cell transplant for acute myeloid leukemia, so the T cells may come from the graft donor. The chain recombines TRBV20-1 with TRBJ2-7, with D uncertain. Sequences were derived from PBMCs, mostly from graft donor cells, sampled 360 days after TCRalphabeta/CD19-depleted stem cell transplant. CDR3 DNA: TGCAGTGCTAATATGGATTTTTACGAGCAGTACTTC. The encoded protein is CSANMDFYEQYF.